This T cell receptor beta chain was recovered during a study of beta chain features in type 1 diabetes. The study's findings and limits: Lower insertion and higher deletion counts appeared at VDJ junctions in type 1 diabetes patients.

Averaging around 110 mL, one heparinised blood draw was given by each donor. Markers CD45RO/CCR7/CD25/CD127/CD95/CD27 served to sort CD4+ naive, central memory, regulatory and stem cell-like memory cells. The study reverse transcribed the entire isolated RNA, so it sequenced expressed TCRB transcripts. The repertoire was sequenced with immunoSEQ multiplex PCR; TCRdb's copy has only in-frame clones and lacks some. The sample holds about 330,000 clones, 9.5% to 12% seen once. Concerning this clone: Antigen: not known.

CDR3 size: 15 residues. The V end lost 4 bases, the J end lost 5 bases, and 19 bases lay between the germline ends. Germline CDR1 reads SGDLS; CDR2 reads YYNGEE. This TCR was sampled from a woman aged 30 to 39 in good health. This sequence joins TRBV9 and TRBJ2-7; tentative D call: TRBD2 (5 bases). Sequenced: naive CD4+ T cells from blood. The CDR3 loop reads CASSQREIGVDEQYF. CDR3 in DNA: TGTGCCAGCAGCCAACGCGAGATCGGGGTGGACGAGCAGTACTTC. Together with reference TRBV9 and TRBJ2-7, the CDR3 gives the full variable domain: DSGVTQTPKHLITATGQRVTLRCSPRSGDLSVYWYQQSLDQGLQFLIQYYNGEERAKGNILERFSAQQFPDLHSELNLSSLELGDSALYFCASSQREIGVDEQYFGPGTRLTVT.